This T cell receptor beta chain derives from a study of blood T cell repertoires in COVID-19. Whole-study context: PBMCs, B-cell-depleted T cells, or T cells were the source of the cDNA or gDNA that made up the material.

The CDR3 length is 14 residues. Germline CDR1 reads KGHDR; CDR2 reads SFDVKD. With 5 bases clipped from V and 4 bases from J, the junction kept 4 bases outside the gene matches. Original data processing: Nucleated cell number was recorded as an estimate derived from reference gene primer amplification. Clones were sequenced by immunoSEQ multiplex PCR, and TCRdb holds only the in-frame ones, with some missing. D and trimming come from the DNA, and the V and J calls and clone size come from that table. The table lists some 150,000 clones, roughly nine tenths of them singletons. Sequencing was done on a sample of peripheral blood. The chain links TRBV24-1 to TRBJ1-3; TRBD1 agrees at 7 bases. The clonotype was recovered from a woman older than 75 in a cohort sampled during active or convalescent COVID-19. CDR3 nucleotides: TGTGCCACCAGTGCAGGGACAGCCGGAAACACCATATATTTT. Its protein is CATSAGTAGNTIYF.